The clone carrying this T cell receptor beta chain came up once. Produced via immunoSEQ multiplex PCR; TCRdb's table is partial and in-frame only. The sample comprises tens of thousands of clones, 65% to 85% of which are singletons, and about 35% rests with the top ten. This sample is part of a study of control samples from healthy donors and cancer patients. CDR1 is MNHEY and CDR2 is SMNVEV in the germline V gene (reference sequence). CDR3 length equals 15 residues. With V trimmed by 8 bases and J by 2 bases, 12 bases remained unmatched. The V and J genes are TRBV27 and TRBJ2-7; 7 nucleotides agree with TRBD1. The sequence derives from an older man with lung cancer. Sequenced sample: PBMCs. Here the CDR3 DNA reads TGTGCCAGCCGCGAACAGGGGTCTGTGCCCTACGAGCAGTACTTC. Amino acids: CASREQGSVPYEQYF.